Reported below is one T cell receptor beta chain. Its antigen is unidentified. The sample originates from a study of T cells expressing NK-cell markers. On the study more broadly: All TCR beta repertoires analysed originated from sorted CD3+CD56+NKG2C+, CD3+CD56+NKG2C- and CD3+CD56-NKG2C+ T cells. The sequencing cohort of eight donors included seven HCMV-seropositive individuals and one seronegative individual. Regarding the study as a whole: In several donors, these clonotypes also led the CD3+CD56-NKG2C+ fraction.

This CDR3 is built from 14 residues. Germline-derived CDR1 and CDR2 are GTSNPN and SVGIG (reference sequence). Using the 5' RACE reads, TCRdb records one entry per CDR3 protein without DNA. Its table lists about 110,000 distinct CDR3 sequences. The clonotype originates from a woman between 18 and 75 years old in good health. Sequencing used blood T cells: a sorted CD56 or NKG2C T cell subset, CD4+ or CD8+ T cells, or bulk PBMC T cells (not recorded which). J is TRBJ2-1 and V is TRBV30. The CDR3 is CAWNAGGAYNEQFF.